These T cell receptor beta chains were read from a single sample in a study of blood T cell repertoires in COVID-19. Some clones are missing from TCRdb's copy, which holds only in-frame ones; the method was immunoSEQ multiplex PCR. The table has approximately 200,000 clones, roughly 87% seen once; the top ten hold 10%. Material for sequencing was PBMCs or T cells enriched from blood (not recorded which). The receptors originated from a man between 18 and 35 years old with acute COVID-19. Both conserved end residues are part of each CDR3. The D gene is left open where the match is weak. Size is stated for part of the rows, as once, few or many counts, or as a class when the clone is expanded.

j_call d_call v_call clone_size cdr3_aa cdr3_nt
TRBJ1-4 - TRBV3-1/TRBV3-2 - CASSPGSHGNEKLFF TGTGCCAGCAGCCCCGGGTCACATGGGAATGAAAAACTGTTTTTT
TRBJ1-3 - TRBV24-1 - CATKTDSSGNTIYF TGTGCCACTAAAACGGACAGCTCTGGAAACACCATATATTTT
TRBJ2-1 - TRBV19 - CASSPNPSGNEQFF TGTGCCAGTAGTCCCAACCCATCCGGCAATGAGCAGTTCTTC
TRBJ2-1 - TRBV24-1 - CATSSRAGSYNEQFF TGTGCCACCAGTAGCCGGGCAGGGTCCTACAATGAGCAGTTCTTC
TRBJ2-7 TRBD2 TRBV28 - CASSNSGRFSYEQYF TGTGCCAGCAGCAATAGCGGGAGATTCTCCTACGAGCAGTACTTC
TRBJ1-4 TRBD1 TRBV6-5 - CASSYSGTGVEKLFF TGTGCCAGCAGTTACTCCGGGACAGGGGTGGAAAAACTGTTTTTT
TRBJ1-6 TRBD1 TRBV7-8 - CASSFPARDRAGSPLHF TGTGCCAGCAGCTTTCCGGCACGTGACAGGGCGGGCTCACCCCTCCACTTT
TRBJ2-3 - TRBV9 - CASSVGLEPTDTQYF TGTGCCAGCAGCGTGGGACTTGAACCCACAGATACGCAGTATTTT
TRBJ2-7 TRBD1 TRBV4-1 few CASRNYRDRGYEQYF TGCGCCAGCAGAAACTACCGGGACAGGGGATACGAGCAGTACTTC
TRBJ2-1 TRBD1 TRBV10-2 - CASSGQGLNEQFF TGCGCCAGCAGTGGACAGGGGCTGAATGAGCAGTTCTTC
TRBJ2-6 - TRBV15 - CATSSSGTRGSGANVLTF TGTGCCACCAGCAGCTCGGGTACACGGGGTTCTGGGGCCAACGTCCTGACTTTC
TRBJ1-1 - TRBV30 - CAWSPGGYTEAFF TGTGCCTGGAGCCCGGGGGGGTACACTGAAGCTTTCTTT
TRBJ2-7 - TRBV5-1 - CASSLVAGGSYEQYF TGCGCCAGCAGCTTGGTGGCAGGGGGGTCCTACGAGCAGTACTTC
TRBJ2-3 TRBD2 TRBV7-2 - CASSLGRLAGGDTQYF TGTGCCAGCAGCTTAGGCAGACTAGCGGGAGGGGATACGCAGTATTTT
TRBJ1-5 TRBD1 TRBV5-5 - CASSQGARGGQPQHF TGTGCCAGCAGCCAGGGGGCGAGGGGCGGGCAGCCCCAGCATTTT
TRBJ2-7 - TRBV5-1 - CASSLSGTSYEQYF TGCGCCAGCAGCCTATCCGGGACAAGCTACGAGCAGTACTTC